Listed below are T cell receptor beta chains from one sample, sequenced in a study of regulatory T cells in long-lasting Graves disease. TCRdb re-called the multiplex PCR reads with MiXCR, one entry per CDR3 protein. The data show some 490,000 distinct CDR3 sequences, 9.5% to 15% seen once. The same data also went into a second study, on T cells in Graves' hyperthyroidism and ophthalmopathy.

The starting material was peripheral blood mononuclear cells (PBMCs), obtained at new diagnosis, from a patient treated with antithyroid drugs. These receptors all come from a woman in her 30s with Graves disease. The CDR3 runs from the conserved cysteine through the conserved F or W. A D gene is named only where the DNA matches it firmly.

V	D	length	CDR3
TRBV9	NA	14	CASSVEGVDEKLFF
TRBV6-1	NA	15	CAVNPGRAGTDTQYF
TRBV28	NA	13	CASSPRMGDTQYF
TRBV27	NA	15	CASSLYRGRQETQYF
TRBV6-1	NA	12	CASSRSSYEQYF
TRBV28	NA	17	CASSSWGRTSRGYEQYF
TRBV20-1	TRBD2	16	CSARDYAGTSAYEQYF
TRBV25-1	TRBD1	13	CASNRQGIYELYF
TRBV19	NA	15	CASKGGAAYSQPQHF
TRBV7-2	NA	12	CASSSTGNTQYF
TRBV12-3/TRBV12-4	TRBD2	20	CASSLLASGYIRWGWETQYF
TRBV2	NA	17	CASSAGGRLRSGNTIYF
TRBV5-1	NA	15	CASSLTSSSYNEQFF
TRBV19	NA	16	CASSIARAGSYNEQFF
TRBV20-1	NA	15	CSAPRPGRGARELFF
TRBV28	TRBD1	15	CASSLPGTGGGGYTF
TRBV6-9	TRBD2	21	CASSYPTGLAGGPISYNEQFF
TRBV7-2	NA	13	CASSPPGTNGYTF
TRBV20-1	NA	14	CSAMDRNTNSPLHF
TRBV19	TRBD1	14	CASSSDRADYGYTF
TRBV29-1	TRBD1	17	CSVVLQGANRNTGELFF
TRBV6-5	NA	15	CASSSPERGFEKLFF
TRBV28	TRBD2	15	CASSLAGVSDNEQFF
TRBV11-2	NA	12	CASSPGKNEQFF
TRBV6-1	TRBD1	13	CASSADRRETQYF
TRBV9	TRBD1	17	CASSAETGQLRNTEAFF
TRBV30	TRBD1	14	CAWRAGTGIYGYTF
TRBV11-1	NA	12	CASSSQASGAFF
TRBV11-2	NA	12	CASSFGGHEQYF
TRBV11-2	NA	15	CASSLGPSVYNEQFF
TRBV5-1	TRBD2	16	CASSPGRLAGSYEQYF
TRBV5-1	TRBD1	14	CASSPGDSYDEQFF
TRBV4-2	TRBD2	17	CASSQDWVTSAGYEQYF
TRBV3-1	NA	15	CASSRLTTSYNEQFF
TRBV4-1	TRBD1	17	CASRPRPGTVRGEKLFF
TRBV20-1	NA	11	CSASRGDGYTF
TRBV7-3	NA	14	CASSLNQGRETQYF
TRBV20-1	NA	13	CSARQLNNQPQHF
TRBV28	NA	16	CASSLGSSSYNSPLHF